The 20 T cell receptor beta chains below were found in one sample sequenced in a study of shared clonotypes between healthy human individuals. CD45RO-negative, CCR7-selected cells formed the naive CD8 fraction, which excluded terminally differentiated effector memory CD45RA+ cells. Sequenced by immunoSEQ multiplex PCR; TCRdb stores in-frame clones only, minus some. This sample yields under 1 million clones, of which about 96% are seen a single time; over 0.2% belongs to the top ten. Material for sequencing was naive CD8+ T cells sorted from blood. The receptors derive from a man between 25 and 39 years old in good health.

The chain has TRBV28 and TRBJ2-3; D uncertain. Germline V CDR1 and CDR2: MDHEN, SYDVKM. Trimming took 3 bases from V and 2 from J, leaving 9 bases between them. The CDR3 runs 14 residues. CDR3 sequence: CASSLNSATDTQYF. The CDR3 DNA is TGTGCCAGCAGTTTGAATTCGGCCACAGATACGCAGTATTTT.

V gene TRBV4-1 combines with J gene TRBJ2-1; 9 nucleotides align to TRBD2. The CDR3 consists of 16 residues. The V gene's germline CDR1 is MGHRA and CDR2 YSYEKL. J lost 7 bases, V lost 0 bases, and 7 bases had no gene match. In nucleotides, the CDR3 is TGCGCCAGCAGCCAAGATCGAGGACTAGCGAGGAATGAGCAGTTCTTC. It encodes CASSQDRGLARNEQFF.

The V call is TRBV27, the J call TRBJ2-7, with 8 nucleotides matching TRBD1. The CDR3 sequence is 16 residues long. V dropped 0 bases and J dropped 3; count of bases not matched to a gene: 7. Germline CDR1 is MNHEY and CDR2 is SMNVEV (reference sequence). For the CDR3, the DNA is TGTGCCAGCAGTTTATCCTCGGGACAGGATCTCTACGAGCAGTACTTC. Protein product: CASSLSSGQDLYEQYF.

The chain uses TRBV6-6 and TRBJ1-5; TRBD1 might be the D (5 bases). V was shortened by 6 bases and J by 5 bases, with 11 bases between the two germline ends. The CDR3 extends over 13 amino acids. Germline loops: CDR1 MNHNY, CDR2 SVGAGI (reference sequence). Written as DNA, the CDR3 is TGTGCCAGCAGCAGGGAGGGGTATCAGCCCCAGCATTTT. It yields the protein CASSREGYQPQHF.

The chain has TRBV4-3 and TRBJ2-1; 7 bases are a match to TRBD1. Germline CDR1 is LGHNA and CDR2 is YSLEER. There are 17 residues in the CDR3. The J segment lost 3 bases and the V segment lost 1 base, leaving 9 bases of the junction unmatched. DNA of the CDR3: TGCGCCAGCAGCCAAGTCGTTACAGGGGAAGACTACAATGAGCAGTTCTTC. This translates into CASSQVVTGEDYNEQFF.

The CDR3 protein is CASTGTPNTGELFF. CDR3 nucleotide sequence: TGCGCCAGCACCGGGACACCTAACACCGGGGAGCTGTTTTTT. This sequence joins TRBV4-1 and TRBJ2-2; perhaps TRBD1 as D (6 bases). The CDR3 totals 14 residues. CDR1 is MGHRA, CDR2 YSYEKL, per germline. The ends were cut back, 7 bases at V and 2 bases at J, with 11 bases in the middle.

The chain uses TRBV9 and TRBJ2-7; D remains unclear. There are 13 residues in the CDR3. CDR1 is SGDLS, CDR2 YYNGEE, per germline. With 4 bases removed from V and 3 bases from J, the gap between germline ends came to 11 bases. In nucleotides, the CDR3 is TGTGCCAGCAGCCCCCACAATAGCTACGAGCAGTACTTC. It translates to CASSPHNSYEQYF.

CDR3 nucleotide sequence: TGTGCCAGCAGTACCTTTTACGATGGCAATCAGCCCCAGCATTTT. Protein: CASSTFYDGNQPQHF. This rearrangement joins TRBV27 to TRBJ1-5; D remains unclear. The germline CDR1 and CDR2 sequences are MNHEY and SMNVEV (reference sequence). The CDR3 totals 15 residues. V lost 5 bases and J lost 2, with 13 bases in between.

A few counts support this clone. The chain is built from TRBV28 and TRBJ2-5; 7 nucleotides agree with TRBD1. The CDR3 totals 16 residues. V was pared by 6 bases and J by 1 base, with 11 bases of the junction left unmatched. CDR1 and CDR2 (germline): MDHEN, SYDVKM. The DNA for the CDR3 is TGTGCCAGCAGCCCGGGACAGCAGTCCCTCCAAGAGACCCAGTACTTC. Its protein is CASSPGQQSLQETQYF.

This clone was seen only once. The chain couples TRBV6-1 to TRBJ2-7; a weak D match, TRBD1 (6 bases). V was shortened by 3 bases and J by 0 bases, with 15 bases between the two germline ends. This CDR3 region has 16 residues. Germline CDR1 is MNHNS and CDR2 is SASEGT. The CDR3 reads CASSDFIGTLSYEQYF. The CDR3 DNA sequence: TGTGCCAGCAGTGACTTTATCGGGACACTCTCCTACGAGCAGTACTTC.

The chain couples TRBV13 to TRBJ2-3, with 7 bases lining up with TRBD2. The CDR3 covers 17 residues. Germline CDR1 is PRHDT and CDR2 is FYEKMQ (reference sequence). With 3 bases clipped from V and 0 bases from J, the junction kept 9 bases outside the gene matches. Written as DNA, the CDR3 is TGTGCCAGCAGCTTCCTAGCGGATCTTTATAGCACAGATACGCAGTATTTT. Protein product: CASSFLADLYSTDTQYF.

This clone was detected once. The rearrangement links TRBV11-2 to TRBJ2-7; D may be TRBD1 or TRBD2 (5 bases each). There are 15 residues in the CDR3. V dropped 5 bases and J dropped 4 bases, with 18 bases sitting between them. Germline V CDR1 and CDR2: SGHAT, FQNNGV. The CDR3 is CASSLGAGPFYEQYF. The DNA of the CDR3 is TGTGCCAGCAGCCTCGGGGCAGGGCCGTTTTACGAGCAGTACTTC. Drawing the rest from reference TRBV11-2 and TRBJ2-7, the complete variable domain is EAGVAQSPRYKIIEKRQSVAFWCNPISGHATLYWYQQILGQGPKLLIQFQNNGVVDDSQLPKDRFSAERLKGVDSTLKIQPAKLEDSAVYLCASSLGAGPFYEQYFGPGTRLTVT.

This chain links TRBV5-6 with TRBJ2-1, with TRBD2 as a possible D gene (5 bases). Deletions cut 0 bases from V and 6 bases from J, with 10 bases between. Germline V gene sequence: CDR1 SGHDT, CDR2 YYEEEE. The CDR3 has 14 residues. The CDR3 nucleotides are TGTGCCAGCAGCTTGGTAGAGGGTGCCAATGAGCAGTTCTTC. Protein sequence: CASSLVEGANEQFF.

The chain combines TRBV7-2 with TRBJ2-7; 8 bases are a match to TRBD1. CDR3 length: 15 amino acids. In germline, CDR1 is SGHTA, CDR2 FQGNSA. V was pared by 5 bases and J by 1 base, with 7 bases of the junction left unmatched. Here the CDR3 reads CASSKGQGLSYEQYF. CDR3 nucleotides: TGTGCCAGCAGCAAAGGACAGGGACTTTCCTACGAGCAGTACTTC.

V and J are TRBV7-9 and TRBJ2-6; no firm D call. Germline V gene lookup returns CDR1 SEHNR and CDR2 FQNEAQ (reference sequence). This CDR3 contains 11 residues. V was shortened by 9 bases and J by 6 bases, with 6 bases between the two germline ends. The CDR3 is CARTQANVLTF. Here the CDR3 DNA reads TGTGCCAGGACGCAGGCCAACGTCCTGACTTTC.

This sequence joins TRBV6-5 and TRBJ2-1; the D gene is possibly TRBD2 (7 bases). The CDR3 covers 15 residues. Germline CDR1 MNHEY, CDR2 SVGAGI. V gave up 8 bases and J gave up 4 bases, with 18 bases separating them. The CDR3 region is CASGSEGGGYNEQFF. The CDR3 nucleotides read TGTGCCAGCGGGTCTGAGGGAGGGGGGTACAATGAGCAGTTCTTC.

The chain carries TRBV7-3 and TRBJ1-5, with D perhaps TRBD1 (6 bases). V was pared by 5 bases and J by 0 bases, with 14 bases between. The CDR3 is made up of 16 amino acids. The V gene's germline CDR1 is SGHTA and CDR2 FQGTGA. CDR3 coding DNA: TGTGCCAGCAGCCAGCCCAGGGGCTATAGCAATCAGCCCCAGCATTTT. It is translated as CASSQPRGYSNQPQHF.

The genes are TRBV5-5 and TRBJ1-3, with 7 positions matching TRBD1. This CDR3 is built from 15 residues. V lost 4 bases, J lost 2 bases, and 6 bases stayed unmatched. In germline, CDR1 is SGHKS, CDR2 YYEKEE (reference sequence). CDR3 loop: CASSLDRAPGNTIYF. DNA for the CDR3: TGTGCCAGCAGCCTAGACAGGGCCCCTGGAAACACCATATATTTT.

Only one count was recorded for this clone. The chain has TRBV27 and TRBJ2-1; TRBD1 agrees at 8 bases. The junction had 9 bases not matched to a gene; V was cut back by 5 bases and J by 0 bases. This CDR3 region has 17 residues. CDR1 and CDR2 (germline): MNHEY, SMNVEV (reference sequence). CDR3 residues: CASSQSQGASSYNEQFF. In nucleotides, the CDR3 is TGTGCCAGCAGTCAATCTCAGGGGGCCAGCTCCTACAATGAGCAGTTCTTC.

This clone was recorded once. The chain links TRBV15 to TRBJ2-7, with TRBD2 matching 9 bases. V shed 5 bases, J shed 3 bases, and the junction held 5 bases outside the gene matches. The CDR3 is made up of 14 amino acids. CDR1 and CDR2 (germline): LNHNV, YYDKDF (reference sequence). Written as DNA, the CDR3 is TGTGCCACCAGCGGTAGCGGGAGACGCTACGAGCAGTACTTC. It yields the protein CATSGSGRRYEQYF.